The 2 T cell receptor beta chains in this list originate from one sample, sequenced in a study of cytomegalovirus exposure and HLA in healthy donors. Vbeta (60) and Jbeta (13) primers were used in the PCR. Libraries were prepared by immunoSEQ multiplex PCR; TCRdb keeps only in-frame clonotypes and omits some of them. The sample holds over 75,000 clones, around 82% seen once. The material sequenced was PBMCs. The receptors stem from a woman aged 55-69 years in good health and CMV-seronegative.

This chain links TRBV5-6 with TRBJ2-7; perhaps TRBD1 as D (6 bases). V was shortened by 3 bases and J by 4 bases, with 29 bases between the two germline ends. The CDR3 has 19 residues. Germline V gives CDR1 SGHDT, CDR2 YYEEEE. This CDR3 is CASSSVSSIEGQMLYEQYF. Here the CDR3 DNA reads TGTGCCAGCAGCTCCGTATCAAGTATCGAGGGACAAATGCTTTACGAGCAGTACTTC.

This chain uses TRBV7-2 with TRBJ1-5; the match to TRBD1 covers 9 bases. The ends lost 1 base at V and 5 bases at J; junction bases unmatched: 6. This CDR3 has 16 amino acids. CDR1 is SGHTA, CDR2 FQGNSA, per germline. The CDR3 region is CASSLGPGQGYQPQHF. The CDR3, as DNA: TGTGCCAGCAGCTTAGGCCCGGGACAGGGATATCAGCCCCAGCATTTT. Full variable domain (remainder filled in from reference TRBV7-2 and TRBJ1-5): GAGVSQSPSNKVTEKGKDVELRCDPISGHTALYWYRQSLGQGLEFLIYFQGNSAPDKSGLPSDRFSAERTGGSVSTLTIQRTQQEDSAVYLCASSLGPGQGYQPQHFGDGTRLSIL.